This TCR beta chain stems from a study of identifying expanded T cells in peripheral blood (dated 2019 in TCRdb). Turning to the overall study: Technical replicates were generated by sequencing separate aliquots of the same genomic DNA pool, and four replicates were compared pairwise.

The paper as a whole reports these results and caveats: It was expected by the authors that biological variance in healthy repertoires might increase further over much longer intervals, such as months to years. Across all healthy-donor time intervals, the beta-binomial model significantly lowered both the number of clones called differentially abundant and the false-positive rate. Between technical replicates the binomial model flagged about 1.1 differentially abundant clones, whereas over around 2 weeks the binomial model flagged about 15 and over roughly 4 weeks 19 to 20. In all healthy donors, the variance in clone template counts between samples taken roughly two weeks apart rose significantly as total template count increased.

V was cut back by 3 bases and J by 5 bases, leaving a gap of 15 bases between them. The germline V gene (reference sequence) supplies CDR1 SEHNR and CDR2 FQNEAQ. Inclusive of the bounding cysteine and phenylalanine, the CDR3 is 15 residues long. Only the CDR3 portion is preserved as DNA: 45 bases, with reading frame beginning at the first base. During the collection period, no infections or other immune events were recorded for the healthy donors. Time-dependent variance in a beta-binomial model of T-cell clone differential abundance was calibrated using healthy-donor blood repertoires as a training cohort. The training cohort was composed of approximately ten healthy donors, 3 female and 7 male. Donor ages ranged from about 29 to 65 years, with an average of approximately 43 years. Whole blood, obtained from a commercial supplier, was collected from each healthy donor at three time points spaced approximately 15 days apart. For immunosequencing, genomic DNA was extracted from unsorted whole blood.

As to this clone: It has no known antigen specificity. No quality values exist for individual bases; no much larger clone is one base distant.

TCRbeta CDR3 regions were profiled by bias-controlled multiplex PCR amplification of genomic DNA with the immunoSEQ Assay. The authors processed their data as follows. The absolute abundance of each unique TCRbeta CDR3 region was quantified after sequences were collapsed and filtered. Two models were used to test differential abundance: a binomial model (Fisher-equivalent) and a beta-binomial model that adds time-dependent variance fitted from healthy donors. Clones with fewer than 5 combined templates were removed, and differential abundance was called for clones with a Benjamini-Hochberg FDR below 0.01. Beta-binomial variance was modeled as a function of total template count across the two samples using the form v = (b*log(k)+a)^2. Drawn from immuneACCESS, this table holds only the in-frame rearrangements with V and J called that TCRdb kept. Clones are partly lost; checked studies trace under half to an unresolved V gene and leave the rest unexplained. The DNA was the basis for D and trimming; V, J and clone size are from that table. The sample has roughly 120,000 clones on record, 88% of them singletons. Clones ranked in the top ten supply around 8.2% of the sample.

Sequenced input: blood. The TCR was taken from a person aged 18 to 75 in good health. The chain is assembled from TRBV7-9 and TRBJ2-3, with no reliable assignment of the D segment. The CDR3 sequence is CASSFQGSDRDTQYF. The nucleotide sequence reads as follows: TGTGCCAGCAGCTTCCAAGGGTCGGATCGAGATACGCAGTATTTT.